These 20 T cell receptor beta chains were sequenced from one sample in a study of blood T cells in healthy people across ages. A second PCR of about 7 to 12 cycles used a sample-barcoded 5' primer and a J-beta primer mix. TCRdb reprocessed the 5' RACE reads via MiXCR and lists one record per CDR3 protein. The repertoire consists of roughly 1,800,000 distinct CDR3 sequences, with roughly 52% occurring once and the leading ten covering more than 2%. The specimen sequenced was blood. Every receptor here comes from a woman aged 40 to 50 in good health.

This clonotype was detected once. This chain connects TRBV6-1 to TRBJ2-4; no reliable D call. The DNA end favors TRBJ2-7, so the J call may be wrong. Per germline, CDR1 MNHNS and CDR2 SASEGT. This CDR3 contains 11 residues. CDR3 loop: CASTLSDEQYF. CDR3 bases: TGTGCCAGCACTCTGAGCGACGAGCAGTACTTC.

This chain joins TRBV11-2 and TRBJ2-7; 10 positions agree with TRBD1. With 5 bases clipped from V and 2 bases from J, the junction kept 30 bases outside the gene matches. The CDR3 sequence is 23 residues long. CDR1 is SGHAT, CDR2 FQNNGV, per germline. CDR3 in amino acids: CASSRGGTGDLKEGLVGPYEQYF. The CDR3 DNA reads as TGTGCCAGCAGCAGGGGCGGGACAGGGGACTTGAAAGAGGGACTAGTCGGGCCCTACGAGCAGTACTTC. Using reference TRBV11-2 and TRBJ2-7 for the parts outside the CDR3, the full variable domain is EAGVAQSPRYKIIEKRQSVAFWCNPISGHATLYWYQQILGQGPKLLIQFQNNGVVDDSQLPKDRFSAERLKGVDSTLKIQPAKLEDSAVYLCASSRGGTGDLKEGLVGPYEQYFGPGTRLTVT.

The rearrangement joins TRBV4-1 to TRBJ2-7; tentatively, D is TRBD1 (5 bases). Trimming left V 4 bases short and J 6 bases short, with 19 bases between. The CDR3 sequence is 15 residues long. CDR1 and CDR2 from the germline V gene are MGHRA and YSYEKL. CDR3 residues: CASSRLDRAQFEQYF. In nucleotides, the CDR3 is TGCGCCAGCAGCCGCTTAGACAGAGCCCAGTTCGAGCAGTACTTC.

The V gene is TRBV14, the J gene TRBJ2-7, with a tentative D call TRBD2 (5 bases). The J call may be wrong; the DNA end is better matched by TRBJ2-4. Germline assignment: CDR1 SGHDN and CDR2 FVKESK. CDR3 length equals 14 residues. This CDR3 is CASSRSEGKNIQYF. The CDR3 DNA reads as TGTGCCAGCAGCCGAAGCGAGGGCAAAAACATTCAGTACTTC.

The CDR3 reads CASMPRGDEQFF. DNA of the CDR3: TGTGCCAGCATGCCTAGAGGGGATGAGCAGTTCTTC. This chain uses TRBV2 with TRBJ2-1; the D gene could be TRBD1 or TRBD2 (5 bases each). CDR3 length: 12 residues. The germline V and J ends were trimmed by 7 bases and 8 bases, with 12 bases remaining between them. Germline V lookup: CDR1 SNHLY, CDR2 FYNNEI.

This clonotype was counted a few times. The chain uses TRBV20-1 and TRBJ2-5; the match to TRBD2 covers 11 bases. With V trimmed by 3 bases and J by 2 bases, 5 bases remained unmatched. Germline lookup yields CDR1 DFQATT and CDR2 SNEGSKA (reference sequence). CDR3 length equals 15 residues. The CDR3 nucleotides are TGCAGTGCTAGGATGGGACTAGCGGTACAAGAGACCCAGTACTTC. Translated, it gives CSARMGLAVQETQYF.

The chain combines TRBV14 with TRBJ2-1; D assignment may be TRBD1 or TRBD2 (5 bases each). Between the trimmed V and J ends, which lost 3 bases and 6 bases, there was a span of 12 bases. Germline-derived CDR1 and CDR2 are SGHDN and FVKESK. The CDR3 runs to 14 residues. The CDR3 DNA reads as TGTGCCAGCAGCCAGAATTTGGGGGTCAATGAGCAGTTCTTC. Amino acid sequence: CASSQNLGVNEQFF.

V and J are TRBV11-1 and TRBJ2-1, with 7 bases matching TRBD1. V lost 4 bases, J lost 1 base, and 7 bases stayed unmatched. CDR3 length equals 16 residues. In germline, CDR1 is SGHAT, CDR2 FQDESV (reference sequence). The CDR3 DNA sequence: TGTGCCAGCAGCTCCAGGGGGACCTTTTCCTACAATGAGCAGTTCTTC. Encoded protein: CASSSRGTFSYNEQFF.

This clonotype appeared many times. V is TRBV9 and J is TRBJ2-5, with 8 nucleotides matching TRBD1. The CDR3 runs 14 residues. V lost 3 bases and J lost 5; bases outside the gene matches: 6. Germline V gene data show CDR1 as SGDLS and CDR2 as YYNGEE. CDR3 in amino acids: CASSASQGAETQYF. The CDR3 region has the DNA TGTGCCAGCAGCGCGAGCCAGGGGGCGGAGACCCAGTACTTC. Combining the CDR3 with reference TRBV9 and TRBJ2-5 gives the whole variable domain DSGVTQTPKHLITATGQRVTLRCSPRSGDLSVYWYQQSLDQGLQFLIQYYNGEERAKGNILERFSAQQFPDLHSELNLSSLELGDSALYFCASSASQGAETQYFGPGTRLLVL.

This clonotype was found a few times. The J gene is TRBJ2-1, the V gene TRBV20-1; TRBD2 is a possible D gene (6 bases). The V and J ends lost 5 bases and 7 bases respectively, with 18 bases between them. Germline V gene data show CDR1 as DFQATT and CDR2 as SNEGSKA (reference sequence). The CDR3 is 14 residues long. The CDR3 sequence: CSAEGGASVNEQFF. The CDR3 bases are TGCAGTGCTGAAGGCGGGGCGTCGGTAAATGAGCAGTTCTTC.

The chain is built from TRBV20-1 and TRBJ2-4; 13 bases align to TRBD2. Near its end, the DNA agrees better with TRBJ2-5, so the J call may be wrong. Germline loops: CDR1 DFQATT, CDR2 SNEGSKA (reference sequence). The length of the CDR3 is 18 residues. The CDR3, as DNA: TGCAGTGCTCGCCCGACTAGCGGGGGGTCTGGTGGGCGAGAGACCCAGTACTTC. Translation gives CSARPTSGGSGGRETQYF.

This clonotype was counted between two and nine times. The chain links TRBV7-2 to TRBJ2-5; D might be TRBD1 (6 bases). Germline V gene data show CDR1 as SGHTA and CDR2 as FQGNSA. V dropped 4 bases and J dropped 4 bases, with 13 bases sitting between them. The CDR3 has 14 residues. CDR3 DNA sequence: TGTGCCAGCAGCTCAGGGGCCCGTAGAGAGACCCAGTACTTC. This encodes CASSSGARRETQYF.

The chain combines TRBV7-6 with TRBJ2-4; perhaps TRBD2 as D (6 bases). The ends were cut back, 9 bases at V and 4 bases at J, with 22 bases in the middle. Germline lookup yields CDR1 SGHVS and CDR2 FNYEAQ. This CDR3 contains 16 residues. CDR3 bases: TGTGCCAGTTGTTTCGGTTTGCGGGGACGAAAAAACATTCAGTACTTC. Translation gives CASCFGLRGRKNIQYF.

As to this clonotype: A read error may produce the germline difference seen at one junction end. The chain carries TRBV5-1 and TRBJ2-7; perhaps TRBD2 as D (5 bases). From germline, CDR1 is SGHRS and CDR2 YFSETQ. This CDR3 region has 13 residues. The CDR3 loop is CASSLPGLYGQYF. In DNA, the CDR3 is TGCGCCAGCAGCCTGCCAGGACTTTACGGGCAGTACTTC.

This rearrangement joins TRBV28 to TRBJ1-2, with D perhaps TRBD1 (5 bases). Germline V gene data show CDR1 as MDHEN and CDR2 as SYDVKM. V was shortened by 5 bases and J by 4 bases, with 17 bases between the two germline ends. This CDR3 has 15 amino acids. This CDR3 reads CASSPLGEGPYGYTF. The CDR3 DNA reads TGTGCCAGCAGTCCGCTAGGGGAGGGTCCCTATGGCTACACCTTC.

The chain carries TRBV5-1 and TRBJ2-3, with 8 bases aligning to TRBD2. Germline loops: CDR1 SGHRS, CDR2 YFSETQ. CDR3 length: 14 amino acids. The junction had 6 bases not matched to a gene; V was cut back by 6 bases and J by 3 bases. The CDR3 spells CASIAGGATDTQYF. CDR3 DNA sequence: TGCGCCAGCATCGCCGGGGGGGCTACAGATACGCAGTATTTT.

The chain combines TRBV28 with TRBJ1-6; TRBD1 aligns across 7 bases. Germline values: CDR1 MDHEN, CDR2 SYDVKM. V was clipped by 6 bases and J by 13 bases; unmatched bases: 12. There are 14 residues in the CDR3. CDR3 nucleotide sequence: TGTGCCAGCAGACAACCCGGACAGGTCAAGCCCCTCCACTTT. Translation gives CASRQPGQVKPLHF.

V usage is TRBV13 and J usage is TRBJ1-6; D not resolved. The CDR3 loop spans 13 amino acids. Per germline, CDR1 PRHDT and CDR2 FYEKMQ (reference sequence). V lost 5 bases and J 7 bases, leaving 9 bases between the germline ends. CDR3 sequence (DNA): TGTGCCAGCAGCCAAATGAAAAATTCACCCCTCCACTTT. Translating it yields CASSQMKNSPLHF.

The V gene is TRBV28, the J gene TRBJ2-1; no clear D. In germline, CDR1 is MDHEN, CDR2 SYDVKM. This CDR3 has 13 amino acids. V lost 4 bases to trimming and J lost 9 bases, with 13 bases between them. The CDR3 DNA reads as TGTGCCAGCAGTTCCCACATGGTGGCTGAGCAGTTCTTC. It specifies CASSSHMVAEQFF.

In this sample, this clonotype turned up once. The V and J genes are TRBV6-6 and TRBJ2-7; 10 bases line up with TRBD1. The junction had 4 bases not matched to a gene; V was cut back by 8 bases and J by 3 bases. This CDR3 is 13 amino acids long. Germline CDR1 reads MNHNY; CDR2 reads SVGAGI (reference sequence). The CDR3 region is CASERTGGYEQYF. DNA of the CDR3: TGTGCCAGCGAAAGGACAGGGGGCTACGAGCAGTACTTC.